These 10 T cell receptor beta chains were all obtained from the same sample, sequenced in a study of T cell responses to AZD1222 COVID-19 vaccine (dated by TCRdb to the early 2020s). The library relied on the immunoSEQ multiplex PCR assay. TCRdb holds this immuneACCESS table with in-frame rearrangements only. Some clones are missing; in checked studies, unresolved V genes explain under half, and the rest has no known cause. Within this sample are more than 55,000 clones, with roughly nine tenths of them counted one time only. Clones ranked in the top ten supply 5% to 6.5% of the sample. Interpreted using the paper, the time point label stands for: about 28 days (+/-7) after the second vaccine dose. The sequencing here drew on peripheral blood, taken 28 days after the second AZD1222 dose. Every receptor here comes from an adult who received the AZD1222 COVID-19 vaccine.

The count of this clone is one. The genes are TRBV28 and TRBJ2-7; 7 bases align to TRBD2. The germline V gene encodes CDR1 MDHEN and CDR2 SYDVKM. The ends lost 5 bases at V and 0 bases at J; junction bases unmatched: 10. This CDR3 region has 16 residues. The chain's CDR3 is CASSSTLAFYSYEQYF. For the CDR3, the DNA is TGTGCCAGCAGTAGTACACTAGCGTTCTACTCCTACGAGCAGTACTTC.

The V gene is TRBV7-9, the J gene TRBJ1-1, with D unclear. Trimming removed 4 bases at V and 2 bases at J, with 8 bases between. Germline assignment: CDR1 SEHNR and CDR2 FQNEAQ (reference sequence). The CDR3 loop spans 13 amino acids. The CDR3 sequence: CASSSQVNTEAFF. In DNA, the CDR3 is TGTGCCAGCAGCTCCCAGGTTAACACTGAAGCTTTCTTT.

The rearrangement uses TRBV3-1 (or the pseudogene TRBV3-2) and TRBJ1-2, with D unclear. Trimming left V 1 base short and J 3 bases short, with 9 bases between. The CDR3 covers 14 residues. The V gene's germline CDR1 is LGHDT and CDR2 YNNKEL (reference sequence). CDR3 in DNA: TGTGCCAGCAGCCAAGGGTCCGGGGACTATGGCTACACCTTC. It translates to CASSQGSGDYGYTF.

The chain joins TRBV5-8 to TRBJ2-7; no clear D gene. With 4 bases removed from V and 4 bases from J, the gap between germline ends came to 12 bases. The germline V gene encodes CDR1 SGHTS and CDR2 YDEGEE. CDR3 length equals 13 residues. In DNA, the CDR3 is TGTGCCAGCAGCGCTCCGCTAGTGTACGAGCAGTACTTC. This translates into CASSAPLVYEQYF.

The chain combines TRBV6-2 or TRBV6-3 with TRBJ2-6; tentatively, D is TRBD1 or TRBD2 (6 bases each). This CDR3 spans 19 amino acids. The V end was cut by 5 bases, the J end by 0 bases, with 20 bases between. Germline V gives CDR1 MNHEY, CDR2 SVGEGT. The CDR3 loop reads CASSRARGLGGSGANVLTF. The CDR3 DNA follows: TGTGCCAGCAGTCGGGCTCGGGGGCTGGGGGGCTCTGGGGCCAACGTCCTGACTTTC.

This chain links TRBV5-1 with TRBJ2-1; D gene unclear. CDR3 length: 16 residues. V was clipped by 1 base and J by 0 bases, with 11 bases between them. The germline gives CDR1 SGHRS, CDR2 YFSETQ. As DNA, the CDR3 is TGCGCCAGCAGCTTGATGGCGGCGAGCTCCTACAATGAGCAGTTCTTC. Encoded protein: CASSLMAASSYNEQFF. The full variable domain, completed using reference TRBV5-1 and TRBJ2-1, is KAGVTQTPRYLIKTRGQQVTLSCSPISGHRSVSWYQQTPGQGLQFLFEYFSETQRNKGNFPGRFSGRQFSNSRSEMNVSTLELGDSALYLCASSLMAASSYNEQFFGPGTRLTVL.

V and J are TRBV2 and TRBJ2-2; 8 bases fit TRBD1. Trimming took 7 bases from V and 1 from J; bases not matched to a gene: 8. The germline V gene encodes CDR1 SNHLY and CDR2 FYNNEI. This CDR3 has 16 amino acids. CDR3 coding DNA: TGTGCCAGCAATCCCGACAGGGGCAAGAACACCGGGGAGCTGTTTTTT. Its protein is CASNPDRGKNTGELFF.

This chain links TRBV18 with TRBJ2-7, with D uncertain. V lost 6 bases, J lost 0 bases, and 6 bases lay in between. The germline CDR1 and CDR2 sequences are KGHSH and LQKENI. The CDR3 length is 12 residues. The DNA of the CDR3 is TGTGCCAGCTCTCTGGGCTCCTACGAGCAGTACTTC. This sequence encodes CASSLGSYEQYF.

The table lists this clone with a count of one. The chain employs TRBV6-1 and TRBJ2-1; D is perhaps TRBD1 or TRBD2 (5 bases each). With 0 bases removed from V and 7 bases from J, the gap between germline ends came to 19 bases. The CDR3 has 17 amino acids. Germline V lookup: CDR1 MNHNS, CDR2 SASEGT. The CDR3 here is CASSEAPEGRVRNEQFF. The CDR3 region has the DNA TGTGCCAGCAGTGAAGCCCCAGAGGGGAGAGTCAGGAATGAGCAGTTCTTC.

The chain carries TRBV7-2 and TRBJ1-6; D uncertain. Germline CDR1 SGHTA, CDR2 FQGNSA. Trimming removed 6 bases at V and 5 bases at J, with 11 bases between. The CDR3 runs to 14 residues. For the CDR3, the DNA is TGTGCCAGCAGTGTGGGGTTCGATAATTCACCCCTCCACTTT. Protein product: CASSVGFDNSPLHF.